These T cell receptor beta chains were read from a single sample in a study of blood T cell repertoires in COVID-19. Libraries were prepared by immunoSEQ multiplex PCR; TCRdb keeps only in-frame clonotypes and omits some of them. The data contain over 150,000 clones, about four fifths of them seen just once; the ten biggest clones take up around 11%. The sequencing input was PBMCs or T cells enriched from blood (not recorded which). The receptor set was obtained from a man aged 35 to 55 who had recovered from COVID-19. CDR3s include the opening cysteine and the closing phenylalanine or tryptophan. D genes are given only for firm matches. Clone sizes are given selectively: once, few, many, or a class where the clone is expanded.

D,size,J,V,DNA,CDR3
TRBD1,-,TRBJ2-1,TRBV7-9,TGTGCCAGCAGCTTCCGGACAGGGGGCGGTGAGCAGTTCTTC,CASSFRTGGGEQFF
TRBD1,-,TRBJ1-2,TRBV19,TGTGCCAGTACGATCGGTGGCGCCGGGACAGGGTTTGGCTACACCTTC,CASTIGGAGTGFGYTF
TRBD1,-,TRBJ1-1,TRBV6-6,TGTGCCAGCAGTTTTTGGACCCAGGGGGGTGGTGAAGCTTTCTTT,CASSFWTQGGGEAFF
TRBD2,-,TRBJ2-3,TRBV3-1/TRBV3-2,TGTGCCAGCAGCCAAGAAATAATGGGGACTAGCGGGGGCACAGATACGCAGTATTTT,CASSQEIMGTSGGTDTQYF
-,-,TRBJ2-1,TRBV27,TGTGCCAGCAGTTCTCTTAGTAGTGAGCAGTTCTTC,CASSSLSSEQFF
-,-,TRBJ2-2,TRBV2,TGTGCCAGCCGGGACTTCCAAAACACCGGGGAGCTGTTTTTT,CASRDFQNTGELFF
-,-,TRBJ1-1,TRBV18,TGTGCCAGCTCGGACGGACAGAACACTGAAGCTTTCTTT,CASSDGQNTEAFF
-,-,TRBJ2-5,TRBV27,TGTGCCAGCAGCGCTACAGGGTACCAAGAGACCCAGTACTTC,CASSATGYQETQYF
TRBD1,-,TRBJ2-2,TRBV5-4,TGTGCCAGCAGCTCGACAGGGGTCGGGGAGCTGTTTTTT,CASSSTGVGELFF
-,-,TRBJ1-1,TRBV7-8,TGTGCCAGCAGCCCCTCCCCAGGGATGGACACTGAAGCTTTCTTT,CASSPSPGMDTEAFF
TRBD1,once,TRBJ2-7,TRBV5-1,TGCGCCAGCAGCTTGACCGGGACAGACTCCTACGAGCAGTACTTC,CASSLTGTDSYEQYF
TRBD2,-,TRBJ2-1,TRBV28,TGTGCCAGCAGTCTAGCGGGACTATGGAATGAGCAGTTCTTC,CASSLAGLWNEQFF
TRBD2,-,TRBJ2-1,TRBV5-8,TGTGCCAGCAGCTTGTGGCGGGGAGAGCGGGGCTACAATGAGCAGTTCTTC,CASSLWRGERGYNEQFF
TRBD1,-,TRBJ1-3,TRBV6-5,TGTGCCAGCAGAGCGGGACAGGTCTCTGGAAACACCATATATTTT,CASRAGQVSGNTIYF
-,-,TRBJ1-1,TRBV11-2,TGTGCCAGCAGCTTTGAGGAGAACACTGAAGCTTTCTTT,CASSFEENTEAFF
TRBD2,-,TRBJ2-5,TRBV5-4,TGTGCCAGCAGCTTAGGCGGGAGAGCAGGAAAGACCCAGTACTTC,CASSLGGRAGKTQYF
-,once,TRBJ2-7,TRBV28,TGTGCCAGCAGCCCACCGGGGGACGCGGCCTACGAGCAGTACTTC,CASSPPGDAAYEQYF
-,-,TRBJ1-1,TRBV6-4,TGTGCCAGCAGTGAACAGCTGAACACTGAAGCTTTCTTT,CASSEQLNTEAFF
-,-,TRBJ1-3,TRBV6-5,TGTGCCAGCAGTTACTCCCTGGCAGGGGCTGGAAACACCATATATTTT,CASSYSLAGAGNTIYF
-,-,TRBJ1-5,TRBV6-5,TGTGCCAGTATTCCAGGTTATAGCAATCAGCCCCAGCATTTT,CASIPGYSNQPQHF
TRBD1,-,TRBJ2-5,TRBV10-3,TGTGCCATCAGTTCGCCACAGGGACAGGGGGAGACCCAGTACTTC,CAISSPQGQGETQYF
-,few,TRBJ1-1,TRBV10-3,TGTGCCATCAGTGAGTCGGTCGGAGTCACTGAAGCTTTCTTT,CAISESVGVTEAFF
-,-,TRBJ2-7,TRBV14,TGTGCCAGCAGCAGAGGCAGAAACTACGAGCAGTACTTC,CASSRGRNYEQYF
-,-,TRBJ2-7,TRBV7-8,TGTGCCAGCAGCTTAGATCAGGCCTACGAGCAGTACTTC,CASSLDQAYEQYF